What follows are 13 T cell receptor beta chains derived from one specimen sequenced in a study. TCRdb analysed the RT-PCR reads with MiXCR anew, one entry per CDR3 protein. The sample has about 680,000 distinct CDR3 sequences, approximately 15% seen once. Material for sequencing was memory CD4+ T cells from blood. All receptors come from a female donor in good health, serving as a healthy control.

This chain uses TRBV5-1 with TRBJ2-2; D not certain. CDR1 and CDR2 from the germline V gene are SGHRS and YFSETQ. This CDR3 has 15 amino acids. With 5 bases removed from V and 1 base from J, the gap between germline ends came to 12 bases. CDR3 sequence: CASRETAQNTGELFF. The CDR3 DNA follows: TGCGCCAGCAGAGAGACGGCTCAGAACACCGGGGAGCTGTTTTTT.

In this sample, this clonotype turned up many times. This sequence joins TRBV5-1 and TRBJ2-2; no clear D gene. The CDR3 has 14 amino acids. The V and J ends lost 4 bases and 4 bases respectively, with 11 bases between them. The germline V gene encodes CDR1 SGHRS and CDR2 YFSETQ. The chain's CDR3 is CASSLLPGTGELFF. DNA for the CDR3: TGCGCCAGCAGCCTCCTACCGGGCACCGGGGAGCTGTTTTTT. Combining the CDR3 with reference TRBV5-1 and TRBJ2-2 gives the whole variable domain KAGVTQTPRYLIKTRGQQVTLSCSPISGHRSVSWYQQTPGQGLQFLFEYFSETQRNKGNFPGRFSGRQFSNSRSEMNVSTLELGDSALYLCASSLLPGTGELFFGEGSRLTVL.

The V gene is TRBV24-1, the J gene TRBJ1-2; no clear D gene. Germline V gives CDR1 KGHDR, CDR2 SFDVKD. V was trimmed by 7 bases and J by 3 bases, leaving 11 bases between them. The CDR3 consists of 13 residues. The CDR3 sequence: CATRGNSDYGYTF. The CDR3 bases are TGTGCCACCAGGGGGAATTCGGACTATGGCTACACCTTC.

This clonotype occurred many times. The chain combines TRBV20-1 with TRBJ2-3; 7 bases fit TRBD1. The V segment lost 3 bases and the J segment 4 bases; nucleotides outside the gene matches: 7. The CDR3 totals 14 residues. Looked up from germline, CDR1 is DFQATT and CDR2 is SNEGSKA (reference sequence). Here the CDR3 reads CSASRDSRPDTQYF. The CDR3 DNA is TGCAGTGCTAGCCGGGACAGCCGTCCAGATACGCAGTATTTT.

This clonotype was seen many times. The CDR3, as DNA: TGTGCCATCAGTCAAAACCGGGATTCTGGCGAGCAGTACTTC. Translation gives CAISQNRDSGEQYF. V gene TRBV10-3 combines with J gene TRBJ2-7; possible D gene TRBD2, 5 bases. This CDR3 spans 14 amino acids. The germline gives CDR1 ENHRY, CDR2 SYGVKD. V lost 5 bases to trimming and J lost 6 bases, with 17 bases between them.

The V call is TRBV6-1, the J call TRBJ2-5; D is tentatively TRBD1 or TRBD2 (5 bases each). CDR1 and CDR2 (germline): MNHNS, SASEGT. CDR3 length equals 15 residues. V lost 2 bases, J lost 1 base, and 11 bases lay in between. In DNA, the CDR3 is TGTGCCAGCAGTGAAATCCGGGGCGGCCAAGAGACCCAGTACTTC. This translates into CASSEIRGGQETQYF.

The chain uses TRBV15 and TRBJ2-1, with D perhaps TRBD2 (6 bases). The CDR3 has 14 amino acids. Germline V lookup: CDR1 LNHNV, CDR2 YYDKDF (reference sequence). V lost 2 bases, J lost 9 bases, and 14 bases lay in between. The CDR3 is CATSRSGGFGEQFF. The CDR3 DNA is TGTGCCACCAGCAGATCAGGAGGGTTCGGTGAGCAGTTCTTC. Using reference TRBV15 and TRBJ2-1 for the parts outside the CDR3, the full variable domain is DAMVIQNPRYQVTQFGKPVTLSCSQTLNHNVMYWYQQKSSQAPKLLFHYYDKDFNNEADTPDNFQSRRPNTSFCFLDIRSPGLGDTAMYLCATSRSGGFGEQFFGPGTRLTVL.

The chain is built from TRBV6-5 and TRBJ2-3, with TRBD1 matching over 8 bases. In germline, CDR1 is MNHEY, CDR2 SVGAGI. CDR3 length: 14 amino acids. J gave up 4 bases and V 10 bases, and 10 bases lay outside the gene matches. The DNA for the CDR3 is TGTGCCACCTGTTCAGGGGGCAATTCAGATACGCAGTATTTT. This translates into CATCSGGNSDTQYF.

Points on this clonotype: It is likely a read error, because the conserved phenylalanine at the end of the CDR3 is missing. V is TRBV19 and J is TRBJ2-4; TRBD1 matches 7 bases. V shed 5 bases and J 8 bases; nucleotides not matched to a gene: 6. This CDR3 is 13 amino acids long. CDR1 LNHDA and CDR2 SQIVND come from the germline V gene (reference sequence). DNA for the CDR3: TGTGCCAGTAGTCTAGGGGGCTTAGACATTCAGTACTTA. Its translation: CASSLGGLDIQYL.

This clonotype was seen more than once but under ten times. The J gene is TRBJ2-1, the V gene TRBV28; the D is unclear. The CDR3 sequence is 13 residues long. The ends were cut back, 5 bases at V and 4 bases at J, with 9 bases in the middle. Germline V CDR1 and CDR2: MDHEN, SYDVKM. CDR3 DNA: TGTGCCAGCAGTGCCTCAGTATACAATGAGCAGTTCTTC. It yields the protein CASSASVYNEQFF.

This clonotype was seen only a few times. The chain combines TRBV9 with TRBJ2-7; TRBD1 is a possible D gene (6 bases). The CDR3 covers 13 residues. Germline assignment: CDR1 SGDLS and CDR2 YYNGEE. Deletions cut 5 bases from V and 3 bases from J, with 12 bases between. The CDR3: CASSNRGGYEQYF. CDR3 DNA: TGTGCCAGCAGTAACAGAGGGGGCTACGAGCAGTACTTC.

This clonotype appeared a few times. V gene TRBV5-6 combines with J gene TRBJ2-2; tentatively, D is TRBD2 (5 bases). The ends were cut back, 2 bases at V and 2 bases at J, with 13 bases in the middle. The CDR3 length is 16 residues. Germline CDR1 SGHDT, CDR2 YYEEEE. The CDR3, as DNA: TGTGCCAGCAGCTTTTTAAACAGACTAAACACCGGGGAGCTGTTTTTT. Protein: CASSFLNRLNTGELFF.

The sample holds a few counts of this clonotype. The chain carries TRBV5-1 and TRBJ2-1; 8 bases line up with TRBD2. Germline V CDR1 and CDR2: SGHRS, YFSETQ. With V trimmed by 3 bases and J by 0 bases, 8 bases remained unmatched. This CDR3 is built from 17 residues. The DNA of the CDR3 is TGCGCCAGCAGCTCCAACGGGAGGGGGAGCTCCTACAATGAGCAGTTCTTC. This gives the protein CASSSNGRGSSYNEQFF.